This T cell receptor beta chain is drawn from a study of blood T cell repertoires in COVID-19. This table comes from immunoSEQ multiplex PCR, and its TCRdb copy is limited to in-frame clones, with some not included. The sample shows 250,000 or so clones, approximately 90% of them seen only once. In assigning cohorts, the study relied on participant-reported clinical history. The CDR3 extends over 13 amino acids. Germline lookup yields CDR1 MDHEN and CDR2 SYDVKM. With V trimmed by 8 bases and J by 7 bases, 4 bases remained unmatched. V is TRBV28 and J is TRBJ2-2, with TRBD1 matching over 10 bases. The sequencing input was PBMCs or T cells enriched from blood (not recorded which). The sequence came from a man aged 25 to 40 who had recovered from COVID-19. The CDR3 DNA follows: TGTGCCAGCCGACAGGGGGCTGTCGGGGAGCTGTTTTTT. Its protein product is CASRQGAVGELFF.